The present T cell receptor beta chain was sequenced within a study of cytomegalovirus exposure and HLA in healthy donors. Study context: A preliminary data release comprised tens of millions of unique TCRs obtained from HLA-typed donors. Notes on the study in general: Most likely, a cluster of highly shared sequence variants arose as a sequencing artifact. HLA alleles were associated with 17,000 or so TCR beta sequences in a later analysis at 0.05 false discovery rate.

This CDR3 contains 14 residues. CDR1 SGHVS and CDR2 FQNEAQ come from the germline V gene. Trimming stripped 3 bases from V and 1 base from J, with 9 bases between. As concerns this clone: Its antigen is unidentified.

In the PCR, 60 Vbeta and 13 Jbeta primers were used. The data were produced by immunoSEQ multiplex PCR, yet TCRdb's version contains in-frame clones alone and is incomplete. The sample has over 140,000 clones, 80% seen once. The clonotype comes from a man aged 45-65 years in good health and CMV-seronegative. The sequenced material came from PBMCs. The chain has TRBV7-8 and TRBJ1-1; no firm D call. CDR3 nucleotide sequence: TGTGCCAGCAGCTTCGCACAGCAGAACACTGAAGCTTTCTTT. It encodes CASSFAQQNTEAFF. Looking up the rest from reference TRBV7-8 and TRBJ1-1 gives the full variable domain: GAGVSQSPRYKVAKRGQDVALRCDPISGHVSLFWYQQALGQGPEFLTYFQNEAQLDKSGLPSDRFFAERPEGSVSTLKIQRTQQEDSAVYLCASSFAQQNTEAFFGQGTRLTVV.